This is a list of T cell receptor beta chains from one sample in a study of OX40 agonist ivuxolimab in advanced cancers. The table came from immunoSEQ multiplex PCR; TCRdb's copy has only in-frame clones and leaves some out. The sample has tens of thousands of clones; 90% to 95% are singletons. This material consisted of CD4+ or CD8+ T cells sorted from blood, taken in a trial of the OX40 agonist ivuxolimab. These receptors all stem from an adult with an advanced solid tumor such as melanoma, head and neck, liver or kidney cancer. Both conserved end residues are part of each CDR3. Each record gives: V gene, D gene, clone size, J gene, CDR3 DNA, CDR3 protein. A D gene is named only where the DNA matches it firmly. Size is omitted from some rows. Given values are once, few, many or a class for expanded clones.

>TRBV9|TRBD1|.|TRBJ2-7
TGTGCCAGCAGCGCCGCCGGGACAGGGTGGTACGAGCAGTACTTC
CASSAAGTGWYEQYF
>TRBV6-5|.|.|TRBJ1-1
TGTGCCGTCGGGAGGGTTGACACTGAAGCTTTCTTT
CAVGRVDTEAFF
>TRBV4-2|.|.|TRBJ1-4
TGTGCCAGCAGCCAAGACTGGACGTCATCTAATGAAAAACTGTTTTTT
CASSQDWTSSNEKLFF
>TRBV11-3|.|.|TRBJ2-7
TGTGCCAGCAGCTTAGGGACGGCGGACCCAAGGGATGAGCAGTACTTC
CASSLGTADPRDEQYF
>TRBV9|.|.|TRBJ2-7
TGTGCCAGCAGCCTGGGTGGCCAGGGAACCTACGAGCAGTACTTC
CASSLGGQGTYEQYF
>TRBV7-8|.|.|TRBJ1-5
TGTGCCAGCAGCTTAGGGTTAGGGTCGGGCAGCAATCAGCCCCAGCATTTT
CASSLGLGSGSNQPQHF
>TRBV4-3|TRBD1|.|TRBJ1-3
TGCGCCAGCAGCCAAGATCAGGGGGCGCCTGGAAACACCATATATTTT
CASSQDQGAPGNTIYF
>TRBV6-1|TRBD1|.|TRBJ2-7
TGTGCCAGCAGTGAAGCCGGACAGGGTGTTTACGAGCAGTACTTC
CASSEAGQGVYEQYF
>TRBV19|.|.|TRBJ1-1
TGTGCCAGTAGTATTGAAAAGGGGCTGGACACTGAAGCTTTCTTT
CASSIEKGLDTEAFF
>TRBV27|.|.|TRBJ2-7
TGTGCCAGCAGTTTGGCTCCGTTGAGCTCCTACGAGCAGTACTTC
CASSLAPLSSYEQYF
>TRBV7-2|TRBD1|once|TRBJ1-5
TGTGCCAGCAGCCCCTGGGACAGGCCCAATCAGCCCCAGCATTTT
CASSPWDRPNQPQHF
>TRBV29-1|.|.|TRBJ2-1
TGCAGCGTTGACGCAGGGTACAATGAGCAGTTCTTC
CSVDAGYNEQFF
>TRBV27|TRBD2|.|TRBJ2-3
TGTGCCAGCAGTTTAATTGAGGGAGGGCGCACAGATACGCAGTATTTT
CASSLIEGGRTDTQYF
>TRBV5-1|TRBD1|.|TRBJ2-7
TGCGCCAGCAGCGCCTGGACAGGATCCTACGAGCAGTACTTC
CASSAWTGSYEQYF
>TRBV9|TRBD1|.|TRBJ2-4
TGTGCCAGCAGTGGTCCCAGACAGGGGGACTCCAAAAACATTCAGTACTTC
CASSGPRQGDSKNIQYF
>TRBV29-1|.|once|TRBJ2-2
TGCAGCGTTGTGGGCAGGTCGAACACCGGGGAGCTGTTTTTT
CSVVGRSNTGELFF
>TRBV28|.|once|TRBJ2-1
TGTGCCAGCAGCGGAGTTAGGGGTGAGCAGTTCTTC
CASSGVRGEQFF
>TRBV9|.|once|TRBJ2-1
TGTGCCAGCAGCGCGAGGGACGGGGGCTCCAGGTGGTTCTTC
CASSARDGGSRWFF
>TRBV19|TRBD1|.|TRBJ2-7
TGTGCCAGTAGTTCCCGCGGACAGGGTACCTACGAGCAGTACTTC
CASSSRGQGTYEQYF
>TRBV7-9|.|.|TRBJ1-6
TGTGCCAGTACCGGGACGGTGGATTCACCCCTCCACTTT
CASTGTVDSPLHF
>TRBV19|.|.|TRBJ2-3
TGTGCCAGTAGTAGTAGGCAGGGCTGGGCAGATACGCAGTATTTT
CASSSRQGWADTQYF
>TRBV4-2|.|.|TRBJ2-4
TGTGCCAGCAGCCAGGGGGTGGCCAAAAACATTCAGTACTTC
CASSQGVAKNIQYF
>TRBV10-3|TRBD2|once|TRBJ2-1
TGTGCCATCAGTGAAGCGGGGACCGTCAATGAGCAGTTCTTC
CAISEAGTVNEQFF